This T cell receptor (beta chain) was captured by sequencing in a study of blood T cell repertoires in COVID-19. The wider study: T cells, B-cell-depleted T cells, or PBMCs provided the cDNA or gDNA that served as material.

Germline assignment: CDR1 MNHEY and CDR2 SVGAGI. Trimming pared 5 bases from V and 6 bases from J, leaving 16 bases between. This CDR3 has 14 amino acids. In the study's own analysis: Nucleated cell counts were estimated from reference gene primer amplification. The data were produced by immunoSEQ multiplex PCR, yet TCRdb's version contains in-frame clones alone and is incomplete. The D gene and trimming were derived from the DNA, and the V and J assignments and clone size from that table. The sample includes 210,000 or so clones, over 75% seen only once; the top ten take about 4.8%. The chain joins TRBV6-5 to TRBJ1-1; possible D gene TRBD1, 6 bases. Input material: peripheral blood. This TCR was sampled from a woman aged 35 to 49 with acute or convalescent COVID-19. The CDR3 nucleotides read TGTGCCAGCAGTCCTACAGGGTCATTCGCTGAAGCTTTCTTT. This codes for CASSPTGSFAEAFF.